The rows below give T cell receptor beta chains drawn from one sample of a study of blood T cell repertoires in COVID-19. Clones were sequenced by immunoSEQ multiplex PCR, and TCRdb holds only the in-frame ones, with some missing. The sample carries around 170,000 clones, 80% to 85% recorded once. Sequences were obtained from peripheral blood. Source of these receptors: a woman between 40 and 50 years old with acute or convalescent COVID-19. The CDR3 runs from the conserved cysteine through the conserved F or W. Each record gives: V gene, clone size, J gene, D gene, CDR3 length, CDR3 protein, CDR3 DNA. The D gene is left open where the match is weak. Size is stated for part of the rows, as once, few or many counts, or as a class when the clone is expanded.

V gene: TRBV4-2
clone size: NA
J gene: TRBJ1-2
D gene: TRBD1
CDR3 length: 15
CDR3 protein: CASSQPMTGDYGYTF
CDR3 DNA: TGTGCCAGCAGCCAACCTATGACAGGGGACTATGGCTACACCTTC

V gene: TRBV15
clone size: NA
J gene: TRBJ2-4
D gene: NA
CDR3 length: 17
CDR3 protein: CATSRDAPGLAKNIQYF
CDR3 DNA: TGTGCCACCAGCAGAGATGCCCCCGGACTAGCCAAAAACATTCAGTACTTC

V gene: TRBV6-5
clone size: NA
J gene: TRBJ1-1
D gene: NA
CDR3 length: 13
CDR3 protein: CASSLQGYTEAFF
CDR3 DNA: TGTGCCAGCTCTCTTCAGGGGTACACTGAAGCTTTCTTT

V gene: TRBV5-1
clone size: NA
J gene: TRBJ2-1
D gene: NA
CDR3 length: 16
CDR3 protein: CASNLDPLRAYNEQFF
CDR3 DNA: TGCGCCAGCAATTTGGACCCCCTCAGGGCCTACAATGAGCAGTTCTTC

V gene: TRBV21-1
clone size: once
J gene: TRBJ2-5
D gene: NA
CDR3 length: 14
CDR3 protein: CASKTSGSIETQYF
CDR3 DNA: TGTGCCAGCAAGACTAGCGGGAGTATCGAGACCCAGTACTTC

V gene: TRBV5-1
clone size: NA
J gene: TRBJ1-2
D gene: NA
CDR3 length: 16
CDR3 protein: CASSLSDSQYNYGYTF
CDR3 DNA: TGCGCCAGCAGCTTGTCTGACAGCCAGTATAACTATGGCTACACCTTC

V gene: TRBV27
clone size: NA
J gene: TRBJ1-3
D gene: NA
CDR3 length: 14
CDR3 protein: CASSLTGFGNTIYF
CDR3 DNA: TGTGCCAGCAGTTTAACAGGGTTCGGAAACACCATATATTTT

V gene: TRBV15
clone size: NA
J gene: TRBJ1-5
D gene: NA
CDR3 length: 17
CDR3 protein: CATSRVTGTNSNQPQHF
CDR3 DNA: TGTGCCACCAGCAGAGTGACCGGGACAAATAGCAATCAGCCCCAGCATTTT

V gene: TRBV30
clone size: NA
J gene: TRBJ1-2
D gene: TRBD1
CDR3 length: 15
CDR3 protein: CAWSSAETGNYGYTF
CDR3 DNA: TGTGCCTGGAGTTCGGCCGAGACAGGGAACTATGGCTACACCTTC

V gene: TRBV10-3
clone size: NA
J gene: TRBJ2-3
D gene: TRBD2
CDR3 length: 15
CDR3 protein: CAISEIAGGTDTQYF
CDR3 DNA: TGTGCCATCAGTGAGATAGCGGGGGGCACAGATACGCAGTATTTT

V gene: TRBV28
clone size: NA
J gene: TRBJ1-2
D gene: NA
CDR3 length: 18
CDR3 protein: CASKVWELRGAKNYGYTF
CDR3 DNA: TGTGCCAGCAAAGTTTGGGAATTGCGGGGGGCCAAAAACTATGGCTACACCTTC

V gene: TRBV27
clone size: NA
J gene: TRBJ1-2
D gene: NA
CDR3 length: 15
CDR3 protein: CASSLYPGEGYGYTF
CDR3 DNA: TGTGCCAGCAGTTTATATCCAGGGGAGGGCTATGGCTACACCTTC

V gene: TRBV6-5
clone size: NA
J gene: TRBJ1-4
D gene: NA
CDR3 length: 13
CDR3 protein: CASVPTTNEKLFF
CDR3 DNA: TGTGCCAGTGTACCTACAACTAATGAAAAACTGTTTTTT

V gene: TRBV28
clone size: NA
J gene: TRBJ1-2
D gene: NA
CDR3 length: 12
CDR3 protein: CAASRENYGYTF
CDR3 DNA: TGTGCCGCATCCAGGGAAAACTATGGCTACACCTTC

V gene: TRBV4-1
clone size: NA
J gene: TRBJ2-3
D gene: NA
CDR3 length: 14
CDR3 protein: CASSHLIMPDTQYF
CDR3 DNA: TGCGCCAGCAGCCATCTAATAATGCCAGATACGCAGTATTTT

V gene: TRBV6-5
clone size: once
J gene: TRBJ1-1
D gene: TRBD1
CDR3 length: 14
CDR3 protein: CASRVGQVYTEAFF
CDR3 DNA: TGTGCCAGCAGGGTAGGACAGGTCTACACTGAAGCTTTCTTT

V gene: TRBV14
clone size: NA
J gene: TRBJ1-3
D gene: TRBD1
CDR3 length: 18
CDR3 protein: CASSPRRDRSSPGNTIYF
CDR3 DNA: TGTGCCAGCAGCCCCCGTCGGGACAGGTCTTCACCTGGAAACACCATATATTTT

V gene: TRBV27
clone size: NA
J gene: TRBJ2-7
D gene: NA
CDR3 length: 14
CDR3 protein: CASSLYPPPYEQYF
CDR3 DNA: TGTGCCAGCAGCCTTTATCCCCCCCCCTACGAGCAGTACTTC

V gene: TRBV28
clone size: NA
J gene: TRBJ1-1
D gene: NA
CDR3 length: 16
CDR3 protein: CASRPQPWGMNTEAFF
CDR3 DNA: TGTGCCAGCAGACCCCAGCCGTGGGGCATGAACACTGAAGCTTTCTTT

V gene: TRBV4-1
clone size: NA
J gene: TRBJ1-1
D gene: NA
CDR3 length: 14
CDR3 protein: CASSQRTTNTEAFF
CDR3 DNA: TGCGCCAGCAGCCAAAGGACAACGAACACTGAAGCTTTCTTT

V gene: TRBV5-1
clone size: once
J gene: TRBJ2-7
D gene: TRBD1
CDR3 length: 16
CDR3 protein: CASSLSRQGASYEQYF
CDR3 DNA: TGCGCCAGCAGCCTATCGCGACAGGGGGCTTCCTACGAGCAGTACTTC

V gene: TRBV18
clone size: NA
J gene: TRBJ1-2
D gene: TRBD1
CDR3 length: 14
CDR3 protein: CASSLSGGSYGYTF
CDR3 DNA: TGTGCCAGCTCACTCTCAGGGGGAAGCTATGGCTACACCTTC

V gene: TRBV5-6
clone size: NA
J gene: TRBJ1-1
D gene: NA
CDR3 length: 13
CDR3 protein: CASSVGRWTEAFF
CDR3 DNA: TGTGCCAGCAGCGTTGGTCGGTGGACTGAAGCTTTCTTT

V gene: TRBV15
clone size: NA
J gene: TRBJ1-5
D gene: NA
CDR3 length: 15
CDR3 protein: CATSGDRYSNQPQHF
CDR3 DNA: TGTGCCACCAGCGGCGACAGGTATAGCAATCAGCCCCAGCATTTT

V gene: TRBV5-4
clone size: NA
J gene: TRBJ2-5
D gene: TRBD2
CDR3 length: 16
CDR3 protein: CASSTVGGTARRTQYF
CDR3 DNA: TGTGCCAGCAGCACCGTGGGGGGGACGGCCAGGCGGACCCAGTACTTC

V gene: TRBV7-3
clone size: NA
J gene: TRBJ1-2
D gene: TRBD1
CDR3 length: 15
CDR3 protein: CASSYTGTGEGGYTF
CDR3 DNA: TGTGCCAGCAGCTACACCGGGACAGGGGAAGGGGGCTACACCTTC

V gene: TRBV4-2
clone size: NA
J gene: TRBJ2-7
D gene: NA
CDR3 length: 15
CDR3 protein: CASSQDWGGGYEQYF
CDR3 DNA: TGTGCCAGCAGCCAAGATTGGGGGGGCGGATACGAGCAGTACTTC

V gene: TRBV5-8
clone size: NA
J gene: TRBJ2-7
D gene: NA
CDR3 length: 12
CDR3 protein: CASSLGSDEQYF
CDR3 DNA: TGTGCCAGCAGCTTGGGGTCGGACGAGCAGTACTTC

V gene: TRBV23-1
clone size: few
J gene: TRBJ2-3
D gene: NA
CDR3 length: 14
CDR3 protein: CASTLSGRGDTQYF
CDR3 DNA: TGCGCCAGCACCCTCAGCGGCCGCGGAGATACGCAGTATTTT